The 4 T cell receptor beta chains presented below share a single source sample, sequenced in a study of identical twins. Each CDR3 protein gets one entry after TCRdb re-called the 5' RACE reads with MiXCR. The data show hundreds of thousands of distinct CDR3 sequences, nearly 9.5% seen once. This sample also belongs to another study, concerning yellow fever vaccine responses in identical twins.

Sequencing was carried out using CD8+ T cells sorted from blood. The receptors were gathered from a woman under 30 in good health.

This clonotype was recorded at least ten times. V is TRBV20-1 and J is TRBJ1-1; D unclear. V dropped 3 bases and J dropped 5 bases, with 7 bases sitting between them. This CDR3 has 11 residues. Looked up from germline, CDR1 is DFQATT and CDR2 is SNEGSKA (reference sequence). Here the CDR3 reads CSARVGTEAFF. Here the CDR3 DNA reads TGCAGTGCTAGGGTTGGAACTGAAGCTTTCTTT.

This clonotype was detected ten times or more. This rearrangement joins TRBV4-3 to TRBJ2-7, with 9 bases that match TRBD2. The length of the CDR3 is 16 residues. J lost 2 bases, V lost 0 bases, and 5 bases had no gene match. Germline CDR1 reads LGHNA; CDR2 reads YSLEER. The CDR3 sequence: CASSQDLLAGTYEQYF. The CDR3 DNA is TGCGCCAGCAGCCAAGATTTGCTAGCGGGAACCTACGAGCAGTACTTC.

The sample holds many counts of this clonotype. The chain couples TRBV7-9 to TRBJ1-1; D call uncertain. V lost 4 bases and J 4 bases, leaving 7 bases between the germline ends. The germline V gene has CDR1 SEHNR and CDR2 FQNEAQ (reference sequence). The CDR3 has 12 amino acids. This CDR3 reads CASSWRVTEAFF. In nucleotides, the CDR3 is TGTGCCAGCAGCTGGCGAGTCACTGAAGCTTTCTTT.

This clonotype showed up just a few times. The rearrangement links TRBV7-9 to TRBJ2-3; D not certain. CDR3 size: 13 residues. The V and J ends lost 4 bases and 6 bases respectively, with 11 bases between them. Germline CDR1 and CDR2: SEHNR and FQNEAQ (reference sequence). CDR3 DNA sequence: TGTGCCAGCAGCTCGTCCCTCGCGGATACGCAGTATTTT. Amino acids: CASSSSLADTQYF.